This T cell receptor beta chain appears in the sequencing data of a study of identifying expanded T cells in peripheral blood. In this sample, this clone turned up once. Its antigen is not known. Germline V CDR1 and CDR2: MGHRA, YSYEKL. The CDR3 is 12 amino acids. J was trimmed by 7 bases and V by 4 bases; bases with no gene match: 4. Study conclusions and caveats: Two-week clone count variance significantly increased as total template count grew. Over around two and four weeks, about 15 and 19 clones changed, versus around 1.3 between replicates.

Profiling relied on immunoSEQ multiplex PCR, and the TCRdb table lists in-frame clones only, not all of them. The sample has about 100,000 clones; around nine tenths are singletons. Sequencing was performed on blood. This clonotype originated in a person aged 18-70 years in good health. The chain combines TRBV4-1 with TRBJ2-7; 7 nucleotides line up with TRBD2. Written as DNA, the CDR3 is TGCGCCAGCAGCCGAAGGGAGGGGGAGCAGTACTTC. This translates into CASSRREGEQYF.